The 7 T cell receptor beta chains in this list originate from one sample, sequenced in a study of STAT3 mutations in large granular lymphocyte leukemia. General observations from the study: In T-cell large granular lymphocyte leukemia, about half of patients showed multiple immunodominant subclonotypes.

Assay used: immunoSEQ multiplex PCR; TCRdb lists only in-frame clones, some missing. The data hold about 2,000 clones, with around 62% observed a single time. These receptors' targets are unknown. The specimen was peripheral blood mononuclear cells. Source of these receptors: a man aged 50-59 years with T-cell large granular lymphocyte leukemia. Some clones in this sample may be carry-over from other donors' samples.

In its sample, this clone ranks as large. The V call is TRBV12-1, the J call TRBJ2-7; the table's D call TRBD2 went unverified against the DNA. TRBV12-1 is a known pseudogene. This CDR3 region has 12 residues. The CDR3 spells CASIPSGGEQYF. CDR3 coding DNA: TGTGCCAGCATCCCCTCGGGGGGGGAGCAGTACTTC.

This chain links TRBV5-1 with TRBJ1-3, with 7 bases lining up with TRBD1. The V segment lost 4 bases and the J segment 2 bases; nucleotides outside the gene matches: 6. The CDR3 covers 15 residues. Looked up from germline, CDR1 is SGHRS and CDR2 is YFSETQ. The DNA for the CDR3 is TGCGCCAGCAGCGCTACAGGGGACGCTGGAAACACCATATATTTT. This sequence encodes CASSATGDAGNTIYF.

The rearrangement links TRBV5-1 to TRBJ2-6; TRBD1 aligns across 8 bases. This CDR3 has 16 amino acids. V was clipped by 2 bases and J by 4 bases; unmatched bases: 5. In germline, CDR1 is SGHRS, CDR2 YFSETQ. DNA for the CDR3: TGCGCCAGCAGCTTAAGGACAGGGAACGGGGCCAACGTCCTGACTTTC. Its protein product is CASSLRTGNGANVLTF.

This clone was counted once. The rearrangement joins TRBV18 to TRBJ2-7; 9 positions match TRBD1. CDR3 length: 15 amino acids. Germline trimming cut 3 bases from V and 0 bases from J; bases unmatched to any gene: 3. CDR1 is KGHSH and CDR2 is LQKENI in the germline V gene. CDR3 residues: CASSPGTGSSYEQYF. The DNA of the CDR3 is TGTGCCAGCTCACCGGGGACAGGGAGCTCCTACGAGCAGTACTTC.

The genes are TRBV9 and TRBJ1-2; 7 bases map to TRBD1. This CDR3 has 14 amino acids. Germline-derived CDR1 and CDR2 are SGDLS and YYNGEE. Losses at the gene ends were 3 bases for V and 3 bases for J; bases not matched to a gene: 5. CDR3 sequence reads: CASSDDRADYGYTF. The CDR3 DNA reads as TGTGCCAGCAGCGACGACAGGGCTGACTATGGCTACACCTTC.

CDR3 nucleotides: TGTGCCAGCAGCCCTACAGGGAGTGTAGAGCAGTACTTC. Translated: CASSPTGSVEQYF. The chain carries TRBV7-9 and TRBJ2-7, with a tentative D call TRBD1 (6 bases). CDR3 length: 13 residues. Germline CDR1 is SEHNR and CDR2 is FQNEAQ (reference sequence). V lost 5 bases, J lost 7 bases, and 15 bases lay in between.

This clone turned up a few times. The rearrangement joins TRBV2 to TRBJ1-2, with D possibly TRBD1 on 6 matching bases. CDR1 is SNHLY, CDR2 FYNNEI, per germline. The CDR3 is 16 residues long. V was pared by 0 bases and J by 4 bases, with 15 bases between. The CDR3 spells CASSEALGGLGYGYTF. DNA of the CDR3: TGTGCCAGCAGTGAAGCGCTCGGGGGGCTTGGCTATGGCTACACCTTC.